These 14 T cell receptor beta chains were sequenced from one sample in a study of human T cells and chemical hapten exposure. The sample's time point: pre-sensitization, week 0. Treatment indicated: therapeutic diphenylcyclopropenone sensitization with weekly scalp DPC. Using its own MiXCR run on the RACE reads, TCRdb lists one record per CDR3 protein. The sample has tens of thousands of distinct CDR3 sequences, 9.5% to 10% seen once. The specimen comprised whole blood, sampled in connection with sensitization to the hapten diphenylcyclopropenone (DPC). The receptors were gathered from a man aged 40-49 years with alopecia areata. Some clones in this sample may be carry-over from other donors' samples.

The chain links TRBV6-2 or TRBV6-3 to TRBJ2-3; unclear D gene. The CDR3 is made up of 12 amino acids. Per the germline V gene, CDR1 is MNHEY and CDR2 is SVGEGT. V was shortened by 7 bases and J by 3 bases, with 8 bases between the two germline ends. The CDR3 loop reads CASTTQTDTQYF. The DNA for the CDR3 is TGTGCCAGCACAACGCAAACAGATACGCAGTATTTT.

This clonotype is medium-sized (0.01 to 0.1%). The rearrangement uses TRBV2 and TRBJ2-7; D remains ambiguous. The germline V gene encodes CDR1 SNHLY and CDR2 FYNNEI. Trimming took off 1 base at V and 1 base at J, with 8 bases between the two ends. This CDR3 spans 14 amino acids. The chain's CDR3 is CASSEVRGSYEQYF. CDR3 DNA: TGTGCCAGCAGTGAAGTTCGTGGGTCCTACGAGCAGTACTTC.

The chain joins TRBV9 to TRBJ2-4; 10 bases align to TRBD2. CDR1 and CDR2 from the germline V gene are SGDLS and YYNGEE. This CDR3 spans 15 amino acids. V lost 5 bases to trimming and J lost 8 bases; unmatched junction nucleotides: 10. The CDR3, as DNA: TGTGCCAGCAGTGCGAGCGGGAGGGCCCAGGACATTCAGTACTTC. Amino acid sequence: CASSASGRAQDIQYF.

In regard to this clonotype: A read error may explain this, as a much larger clone is one base away. The chain recombines TRBV12-3 or TRBV12-4 with TRBJ1-2, with 7 bases lining up with TRBD1. Trimming took 7 bases from V and 4 from J; bases not matched to a gene: 15. This CDR3 has 16 amino acids. In DNA, the CDR3 is TGTGCCAGCACCCGCTTGAAGGGGGCGTATGGCTATGGCTACACCTTC. Translated, it gives CASTRLKGAYGYGYTF.

In its sample, this clonotype was seen a few times. This rearrangement joins TRBV10-3 to TRBJ2-4; 7 bases line up with TRBD1. The CDR3 contains 15 residues. CDR1 is ENHRY, CDR2 SYGVKD, per germline. V was pared by 10 bases and J by 7 bases, with 16 bases of the junction left unmatched. CDR3 sequence: CATRDSAKGVNIQYF. The CDR3 DNA follows: TGTGCCACCCGGGACAGCGCAAAGGGGGTGAACATTCAGTACTTC.

In the case of this clonotype: One base away lies a much larger clone, so this may be a sequencing read error. The chain couples TRBV28 to TRBJ2-2; D is undetermined. This CDR3 spans 14 amino acids. Per the germline V gene, CDR1 is MDHEN and CDR2 is SYDVKM. Here the CDR3 DNA reads TGTGCCAGCGGTTTAGGCGGGAACACCGGGGAGCTGTTTTTT. It codes for CASGLGGNTGELFF.

This clonotype was observed many times. The CDR3 bases are TGTGCCAGCAGCTTAGGTGGGGATAACGCTGAGCAGTTCTTC. Amino acid sequence: CASSLGGDNAEQFF. The chain recombines TRBV7-3 with TRBJ2-1; D is ambiguous. The CDR3 runs to 14 residues. Trimming cost V 2 bases and J 9 bases, with 14 bases left between them. The germline gives CDR1 SGHTA, CDR2 FQGTGA.

The chain links TRBV7-9 to TRBJ2-7; 7 nucleotides match TRBD1. CDR1 SEHNR and CDR2 FQNEAQ come from the germline V gene (reference sequence). V lost 4 bases and J lost 1; bases outside the gene matches: 16. CDR3 length: 18 amino acids. CDR3 sequence: CASSSPTGIGGASYEQYF. DNA for the CDR3: TGTGCCAGCAGCTCCCCGACAGGGATCGGAGGAGCATCCTACGAGCAGTACTTC.

J is TRBJ2-1 and V is TRBV5-6, with D maybe TRBD1 (6 bases). CDR1 is SGHDT, CDR2 YYEEEE, per germline. Trimming cost V 4 bases and J 4 bases, with 12 bases left between them. CDR3 length equals 14 residues. CDR3 sequence: CASSAEGQYNEQFF. Written as DNA, the CDR3 is TGTGCCAGCAGCGCCGAAGGACAGTACAATGAGCAGTTCTTC.

This clonotype was observed a few times. The rearrangement joins TRBV7-2 to TRBJ1-3; D unresolved. This CDR3 contains 12 residues. Trimming cost V 3 bases and J 2 bases, with 2 bases left between them. CDR1 is SGHTA, CDR2 FQGNSA, per germline. In DNA form, the CDR3 reads TGTGCCAGCAGCTTTCCTGGAAACACCATATATTTT. It specifies CASSFPGNTIYF.

This clonotype has a count of ten or more. The chain combines TRBV19 with TRBJ2-7; TRBD2 matches 8 bases. The V gene end was trimmed by 3 bases and the J gene end by 3 bases; junction bases not matched to a gene: 4. CDR1 is LNHDA and CDR2 is SQIVND in the germline V gene (reference sequence). This CDR3 has 14 residues. CDR3 in amino acids: CASSIRTSYYEQYF. The CDR3 DNA reads as TGTGCCAGTAGTATCCGGACTAGCTACTACGAGCAGTACTTC.

The chain is built from TRBV11-2 and TRBJ2-2, with TRBD2 matching 10 bases. The CDR3 contains 16 residues. Germline values: CDR1 SGHAT, CDR2 FQNNGV. J was trimmed by 1 base and V by 1 base; bases with no gene match: 0. For the CDR3, the DNA is TGTGCCAGCAGCTTAGCTAGCGGGAGGAACACCGGGGAGCTGTTTTTT. Its protein product is CASSLASGRNTGELFF.

This clonotype has a count of ten or more. The rearrangement uses TRBV7-9 and TRBJ1-2; perhaps TRBD1 as D (6 bases). This CDR3 is 13 amino acids long. In germline, CDR1 is SEHNR, CDR2 FQNEAQ (reference sequence). V was cut by 5 bases and J by 4 bases, with 11 bases left in between. The CDR3: CASSPHRVYGYTF. The CDR3 region has the DNA TGTGCCAGCAGCCCCCACAGGGTCTATGGCTACACCTTC.

This clonotype was picked up many times. The gene calls are TRBV20-1 and TRBJ2-7; 10 bases are shared with TRBD2. Germline V gene data show CDR1 as DFQATT and CDR2 as SNEGSKA (reference sequence). The CDR3 sequence is 15 residues long. The V and J ends lost 3 bases and 4 bases, in that order; junction bases with no gene match: 9. CDR3 sequence reads: CSASPLAGVKYEQYF. CDR3 nucleotide sequence: TGCAGTGCTAGTCCTCTAGCGGGGGTCAAATACGAGCAGTACTTC.